A selection of T cell receptor beta chains follows, all from one sample in a study of T cell responses to AZD1222 COVID-19 vaccine. Sequenced by immunoSEQ multiplex PCR; TCRdb stores in-frame clones only, minus some. The table shows over 85,000 clones, with approximately 86% occurring only once. Sequencing used peripheral blood, obtained on day 0 of AZD1222 vaccination. The receptor set was obtained from an adult in good health. CDR3s include the opening cysteine and the closing phenylalanine or tryptophan. Each record gives: D gene, clone size, V gene, J gene, CDR3 protein, CDR3 DNA. D genes are given only for firm matches. The size field is filled for only some rows; it gives once, few, many or a size class.

TRBD1,NA,TRBV6-2/TRBV6-3,TRBJ1-2,CASSREGADGYTF,TGTGCCAGCAGCCGCGAGGGGGCTGATGGCTACACCTTC
TRBD2,NA,TRBV7-2,TRBJ2-7,CASSSSGRVYEQYF,TGTGCCAGCAGCTCTAGCGGGAGAGTTTACGAGCAGTACTTC
NA,NA,TRBV6-5,TRBJ1-6,CASSYLPANNSPLHF,TGTGCCAGCAGTTACCTCCCCGCGAATAATTCACCCCTCCACTTT
NA,NA,TRBV7-2,TRBJ2-3,CASSLVGGGAGDTQYF,TGTGCCAGCAGCTTAGTGGGAGGGGGAGCCGGTGATACGCAGTATTTT
TRBD1,NA,TRBV11-1,TRBJ1-2,CASSTGTGVGYTF,TGTGCCAGCAGCACCGGGACAGGGGTTGGCTACACCTTC
TRBD1,NA,TRBV11-1,TRBJ1-1,CASSFDRGSSAFF,TGTGCCAGCAGCTTTGACAGGGGAAGTTCAGCTTTCTTT
NA,NA,TRBV6-2/TRBV6-3,TRBJ2-3,CASSFGLDTDTQYF,TGTGCCAGCAGTTTCGGACTGGACACAGATACGCAGTATTTT
NA,NA,TRBV5-1,TRBJ2-7,CASSLVPSYEQYF,TGCGCCAGCAGCTTGGTCCCCTCCTACGAGCAGTACTTC
TRBD1,NA,TRBV7-8,TRBJ2-3,CASSQTGPGTDTQYF,TGTGCCAGCAGCCAGACAGGGCCGGGCACAGATACGCAGTATTTT
NA,NA,TRBV9,TRBJ1-1,CASSVNVNTEAFF,TGTGCCAGCAGCGTCAATGTCAACACTGAAGCTTTCTTT
NA,NA,TRBV19,TRBJ2-1,CASSLLAPGGNEQFF,TGTGCCAGTAGTTTGCTAGCGCCCGGAGGGAATGAGCAGTTCTTC
NA,NA,TRBV7-2,TRBJ2-7,CASSLNRGNYEQYF,TGTGCCAGCAGCTTAAACCGGGGAAACTACGAGCAGTACTTC
TRBD1,NA,TRBV2,TRBJ2-5,CASSEAETGVETQYF,TGTGCCAGCAGTGAAGCTGAAACAGGGGTAGAGACCCAGTACTTC
TRBD1,NA,TRBV15,TRBJ2-7,CATSPRDREKQYF,TGTGCCACCAGCCCCCGGGACAGGGAAAAGCAGTACTTC
NA,once,TRBV5-1,TRBJ2-2,CASSIQGNTGELFF,TGCGCCAGCAGCATACAGGGGAACACCGGGGAGCTGTTTTTT
NA,NA,TRBV29-1,TRBJ2-2,CSVADSRDANTGELFF,TGCAGCGTTGCGGACAGCAGGGACGCGAACACCGGGGAGCTGTTTTTT
NA,NA,TRBV30,TRBJ2-1,CAWSAVINEQFF,TGTGCCTGGAGTGCCGTGATAAATGAGCAGTTCTTC
TRBD1,NA,TRBV7-9,TRBJ1-4,CASSSPRDSLNEKLFF,TGTGCCAGCAGCTCCCCTCGGGACAGCCTTAATGAAAAACTGTTTTTT
NA,few,TRBV5-4,TRBJ2-3,CASSLATGARSTDTQYF,TGTGCCAGCAGCTTGGCCACGGGGGCCCGTAGCACAGATACGCAGTATTTT
NA,NA,TRBV27,TRBJ1-2,CASSPSFTGEYGYTF,TGTGCCAGCAGTCCGTCTTTTACGGGTGAATATGGCTACACCTTC
NA,NA,TRBV7-3,TRBJ2-7,CASSINRDSYEQYF,TGTGCCAGCAGCATTAACAGGGACTCCTACGAGCAGTACTTC
TRBD2,NA,TRBV10-3,TRBJ2-7,CAIRGLAMYEQYF,TGTGCCATCAGAGGACTAGCGATGTACGAGCAGTACTTC
NA,NA,TRBV6-6,TRBJ1-1,CASSTDRSTEAFF,TGTGCCAGCAGTACCGACAGATCCACTGAAGCTTTCTTT
TRBD1,NA,TRBV2,TRBJ1-2,CASSLQGGGYTF,TGTGCCAGCAGTCTCCAGGGGGGAGGCTACACCTTC
TRBD2,NA,TRBV19,TRBJ2-1,CASTMTSGIYNEQFF,TGTGCCAGTACCATGACTAGCGGGATATACAATGAGCAGTTCTTC
NA,NA,TRBV28,TRBJ2-4,CASSSPRARAKNIQYF,TGTGCCAGCAGTTCCCCACGTGCGAGGGCCAAAAACATTCAGTACTTC
NA,NA,TRBV3-1/TRBV3-2,TRBJ2-3,CASSLYTDTQYF,TGTGCCAGCAGCCTCTACACAGATACGCAGTATTTT
NA,NA,TRBV2,TRBJ1-2,CASSEQAARSVYGYTF,TGTGCCAGCAGTGAACAGGCCGCCCGAAGCGTCTATGGCTACACCTTC
TRBD2,NA,TRBV29-1,TRBJ2-1,CSVEWGLAGVIF,TGCAGCGTTGAATGGGGACTAGCGGGAGTCATCTTC
NA,NA,TRBV7-2,TRBJ1-2,CASSLETENYGYTF,TGTGCCAGCAGCTTAGAGACAGAAAACTATGGCTACACCTTC
TRBD1,NA,TRBV6-2/TRBV6-3,TRBJ2-1,CASSYNRGLYNEQFF,TGTGCCAGCAGTTACAACAGGGGGCTGTACAATGAGCAGTTCTTC
NA,NA,TRBV5-4,TRBJ1-1,CASSPHPGEAFF,TGTGCCAGCAGCCCTCACCCCGGAGAAGCTTTCTTT
NA,NA,TRBV27,TRBJ1-2,CASSRGTNYGYTF,TGTGCCAGCAGTCGTGGGACTAACTATGGCTACACCTTC
NA,NA,TRBV28,TRBJ1-4,CASRDSPNEKLFF,TGTGCCAGCAGAGACAGCCCTAATGAAAAACTGTTTTTT
NA,NA,TRBV7-3,TRBJ2-2,CASSLRPPGPTNTGELFF,TGTGCCAGCAGCTTACGCCCCCCGGGCCCTACGAACACCGGGGAGCTGTTTTTT
NA,NA,TRBV19,TRBJ2-7,CASSIGRASLGNEQYF,TGTGCCAGTAGTATCGGGCGGGCCTCCCTGGGCAACGAGCAGTACTTC
TRBD2,NA,TRBV7-3,TRBJ2-5,CASSLTSGLAGVQETQYF,TGTGCCAGCAGCTTAACGAGTGGACTAGCGGGAGTCCAAGAGACCCAGTACTTC
NA,few,TRBV4-3,TRBJ1-2,CASSQDRGKANYGYTF,TGCGCCAGCAGCCAAGATCGGGGAAAAGCTAACTATGGCTACACCTTC
NA,NA,TRBV6-2/TRBV6-3,TRBJ2-7,CASSYKGYEQYF,TGTGCCAGCAGTTACAAGGGTTACGAGCAGTACTTC
NA,NA,TRBV27,TRBJ1-2,CASSSEGLGYTF,TGTGCCAGCAGTTCGGAAGGGTTGGGCTACACCTTC
TRBD2,NA,TRBV6-1,TRBJ2-1,CASIDLSGGAYNEQFF,TGTGCCAGCATTGACCTTAGCGGGGGCGCCTACAATGAGCAGTTCTTC
TRBD1,NA,TRBV3-1/TRBV3-2,TRBJ1-5,CASSQDGQGIGNQPQHF,TGTGCCAGCAGCCAAGATGGACAGGGGATAGGCAATCAGCCCCAGCATTTT
NA,NA,TRBV27,TRBJ1-6,CASSQSPGHPSLNSPLHF,TGTGCCAGCAGCCAATCCCCGGGACACCCGTCCCTTAATTCACCCCTCCACTTT
TRBD2,NA,TRBV7-2,TRBJ2-7,CASSTLAGYSEQYF,TGTGCCAGCAGCACGCTAGCGGGGTATAGCGAGCAGTACTTC
NA,few,TRBV7-9,TRBJ2-5,CASSRGTGNQETQYF,TGTGCCAGCAGCCGTGGGACGGGCAACCAAGAGACCCAGTACTTC
NA,NA,TRBV6-5,TRBJ1-1,CASIRTGNTEAFF,TGTGCCAGCATTAGGACGGGGAACACTGAAGCTTTCTTT
NA,NA,TRBV11-2,TRBJ2-1,CASSWGRESNEQFF,TGTGCCAGCAGCTGGGGCAGGGAGAGCAATGAGCAGTTCTTC
TRBD1,NA,TRBV5-6,TRBJ1-3,CASSAGTGPGNTIYF,TGTGCCAGCAGCGCTGGGACAGGGCCTGGAAACACCATATATTTT
TRBD2,NA,TRBV7-8,TRBJ2-1,CASSQPTNLAGVNNEQFF,TGTGCCAGCAGCCAACCCACCAATCTAGCGGGGGTGAACAATGAGCAGTTCTTC
TRBD2,NA,TRBV3-1/TRBV3-2,TRBJ2-3,CASRKGTSGSTDTQYF,TGTGCCAGCAGGAAAGGGACTAGCGGGAGCACAGATACGCAGTATTTT
TRBD1,few,TRBV6-6,TRBJ2-7,CASSYTGGPYEQYF,TGTGCCAGCAGTTACACAGGGGGCCCCTACGAGCAGTACTTC
NA,few,TRBV2,TRBJ1-1,CASSSSQGLTEAFF,TGTGCCAGCAGTTCATCACAGGGACTCACTGAAGCTTTCTTT
TRBD2,NA,TRBV7-8,TRBJ2-7,CASSWTSGGAYEQYF,TGTGCCAGCAGCTGGACTAGCGGGGGGGCCTACGAGCAGTACTTC
NA,NA,TRBV5-1,TRBJ2-1,CASSSLFDNEQFF,TGCGCCAGCAGCTCCTTATTCGACAATGAGCAGTTCTTC
NA,NA,TRBV7-9,TRBJ2-7,CASTISGSSYEQYF,TGTGCCAGCACTATATCCGGGAGCTCCTACGAGCAGTACTTC
NA,NA,TRBV28,TRBJ1-4,CASSRGREEKLFF,TGTGCCAGCAGCCGAGGACGGGAAGAAAAACTGTTTTTT
NA,NA,TRBV5-1,TRBJ2-2,CASSLSGDGELFF,TGCGCCAGCAGCTTGTCTGGGGACGGGGAGCTGTTTTTT
NA,NA,TRBV29-1,TRBJ2-7,CSVAQSGISEQYF,TGCAGCGTTGCCCAATCAGGGATTAGCGAGCAGTACTTC
NA,NA,TRBV3-1/TRBV3-2,TRBJ1-2,CASSQRFPHGYTF,TGTGCCAGCAGCCAAAGGTTTCCGCACGGCTACACCTTC
NA,NA,TRBV2,TRBJ1-4,CASSDNIATNEKLFF,TGTGCCAGCAGTGATAACATTGCAACTAATGAAAAACTGTTTTTT